This T cell receptor (beta chain) is drawn from a study of CD8 T cells in ankylosing spondylitis. Only a few counts were recorded for this clonotype. Its antigen is unidentified. Researchers built TCR beta libraries using quantitative 5'-RACE with molecular barcodes. TCRdb redid the calling of the 5' RACE reads with MiXCR, one entry per CDR3 protein. Among 220,000 or so distinct CDR3 sequences, around 19% were seen once, and the ten largest hold about 39%. The CDR3 is made up of 15 amino acids. CDR1 is SGHRS, CDR2 YFSETQ, per germline. The V and J ends lost 4 bases and 1 base respectively, with 15 bases between them. Study-wide results and caveats: Prior literature has documented some motif variants in synovial fluid and blood from reactive arthritis. Clones linked to disease were reported to show significant enrichment in matched ankylosing spondylitis synovial fluid. Clones linked with disease were CD8+ and fairly uncommon in the peripheral blood. Ankylosing spondylitis blood seemed to carry a telltale TCR beta motif made of roughly eight highly homologous variants.

The chain combines TRBV5-1 with TRBJ2-7; D remains unclear. The origin of this receptor is a male donor with ankylosing spondylitis. The specimen sequenced was blood, either unsorted or a sorted T cell fraction (not recorded which). CDR3 loop: CASSPDIGPSYEQYF. The CDR3 DNA follows: TGCGCCAGCAGCCCCGACATCGGACCTTCCTACGAGCAGTACTTC.